This T cell receptor (beta chain) derives from a study of early T cells in non-severe SARS-CoV-2 infection. The germline CDR1 and CDR2 sequences are SGHKS and YYEKEE (reference sequence). The V gene end was trimmed by 3 bases and the J gene end by 7 bases; junction bases not matched to a gene: 1. CDR3 length: 14 residues. The TCR library protocol attached unique molecular identifiers to the individual cDNA molecules. TCRdb re-analysed the 5' RACE reads in MiXCR, keeping a single row per CDR3 protein. The table lists 55,000 to 85,000 distinct CDR3 sequences, about 13% of them singletons. The rearrangement joins TRBV5-5 to TRBJ1-6; TRBD1 aligns across 10 bases. Sequencing input: whole blood. This TCR derives from an adult who was a healthcare worker with PCR-confirmed SARS-CoV-2 infection or an uninfected control (not recorded which). CDR3 amino acids: CASSWGQGNSPLHF. The CDR3 coding sequence is TGTGCCAGCAGCTGGGGACAGGGGAATTCACCCCTCCACTTT.